This TCR beta chain was profiled in a study of blood T cell repertoires in COVID-19. Data came from immunoSEQ multiplex PCR; TCRdb stores just in-frame clones and leaves some out. The data hold around 120,000 clones, with 78% observed a single time. Germline CDR1 is WNHNN and CDR2 is SYGVQD (reference sequence). The CDR3 runs to 14 residues. After removal of 9 bases from V and 6 bases from J, the junction contained 13 bases not matched to a gene. The TCR originated in a man aged 70 or older with acute or convalescent COVID-19. Sample: peripheral blood. This sequence joins TRBV10-1 and TRBJ1-1, with 7 bases aligning to TRBD1. The CDR3 region is CASLLPHRGPEAFF. The CDR3 DNA sequence: TGCGCCAGTCTCCTCCCGCACAGGGGCCCTGAAGCTTTCTTT.